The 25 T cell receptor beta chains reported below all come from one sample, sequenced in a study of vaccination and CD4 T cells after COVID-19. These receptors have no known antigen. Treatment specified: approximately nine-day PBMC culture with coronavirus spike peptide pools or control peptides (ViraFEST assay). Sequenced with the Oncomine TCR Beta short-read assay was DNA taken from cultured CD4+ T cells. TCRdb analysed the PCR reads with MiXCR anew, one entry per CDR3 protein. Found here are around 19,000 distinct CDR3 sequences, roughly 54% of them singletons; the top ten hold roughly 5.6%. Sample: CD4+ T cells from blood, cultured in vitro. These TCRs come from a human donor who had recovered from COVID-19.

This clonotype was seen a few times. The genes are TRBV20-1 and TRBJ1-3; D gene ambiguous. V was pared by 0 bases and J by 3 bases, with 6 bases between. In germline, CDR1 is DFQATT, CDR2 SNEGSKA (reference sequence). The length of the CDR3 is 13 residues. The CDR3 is CSARDTVGNTIYF. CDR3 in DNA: TGCAGTGCTAGAGACACAGTTGGAAACACCATATATTTT.

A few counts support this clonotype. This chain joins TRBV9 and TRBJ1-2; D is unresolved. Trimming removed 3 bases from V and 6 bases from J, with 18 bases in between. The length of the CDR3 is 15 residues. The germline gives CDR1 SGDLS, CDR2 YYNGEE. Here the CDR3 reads CASSARTPQSDGYTF. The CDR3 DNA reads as TGTGCCAGCAGCGCACGAACCCCCCAGTCGGATGGCTACACCTTC.

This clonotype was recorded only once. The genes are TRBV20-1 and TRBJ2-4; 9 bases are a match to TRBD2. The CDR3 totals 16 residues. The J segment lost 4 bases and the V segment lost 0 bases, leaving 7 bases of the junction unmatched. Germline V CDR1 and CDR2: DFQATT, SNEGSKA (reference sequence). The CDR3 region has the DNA TGCAGTGCTAGAGATTGGGCTAGCGGGGAAAAAAACATTCAGTACTTC. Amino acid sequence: CSARDWASGEKNIQYF.

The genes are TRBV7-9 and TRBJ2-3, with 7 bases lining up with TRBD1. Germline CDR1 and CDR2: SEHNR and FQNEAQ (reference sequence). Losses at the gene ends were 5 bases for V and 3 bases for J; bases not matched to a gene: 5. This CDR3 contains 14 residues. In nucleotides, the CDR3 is TGTGCCAGCAGCCCCAGACAGGGTACAGATACGCAGTATTTT. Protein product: CASSPRQGTDTQYF.

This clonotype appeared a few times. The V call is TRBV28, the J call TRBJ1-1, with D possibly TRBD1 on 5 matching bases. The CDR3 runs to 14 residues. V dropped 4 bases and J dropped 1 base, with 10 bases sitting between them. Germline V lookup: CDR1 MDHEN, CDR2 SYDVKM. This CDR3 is CASSSGTGNTEAFF. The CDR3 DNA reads TGTGCCAGCAGTTCGGGGACTGGGAACACTGAAGCTTTCTTT.

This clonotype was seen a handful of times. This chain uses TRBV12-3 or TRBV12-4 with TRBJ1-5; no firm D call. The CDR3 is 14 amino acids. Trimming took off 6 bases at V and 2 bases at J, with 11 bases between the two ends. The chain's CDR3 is CASSGSGGNQPQHF. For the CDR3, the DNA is TGTGCCAGCAGCGGGTCGGGTGGCAATCAGCCCCAGCATTTT.

CDR3 sequence reads: CASSPGTGGSPLHF. In DNA form, the CDR3 reads TGCGCCAGCTCCCCGGGGACAGGGGGATCACCCCTCCACTTT. V and J are TRBV5-1 and TRBJ1-6; 11 bases line up with TRBD1. The CDR3 has 14 residues. The V gene end was trimmed by 7 bases and the J gene end by 10 bases; junction bases not matched to a gene: 7. Germline V gene data show CDR1 as SGHRS and CDR2 as YFSETQ.

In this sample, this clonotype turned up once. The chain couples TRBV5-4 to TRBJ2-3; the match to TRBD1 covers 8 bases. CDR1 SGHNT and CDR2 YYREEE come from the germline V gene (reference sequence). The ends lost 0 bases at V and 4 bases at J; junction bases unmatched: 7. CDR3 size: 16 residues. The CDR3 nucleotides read TGTGCCAGCAGCTTGGCCAGACAGGGGCGGGCAGATACGCAGTATTTT. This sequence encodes CASSLARQGRADTQYF.

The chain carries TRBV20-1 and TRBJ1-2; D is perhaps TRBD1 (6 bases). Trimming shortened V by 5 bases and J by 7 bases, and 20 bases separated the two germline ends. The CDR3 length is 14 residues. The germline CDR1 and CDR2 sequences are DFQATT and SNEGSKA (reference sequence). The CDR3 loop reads CSAPALGGAGGYTF. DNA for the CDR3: TGCAGTGCTCCCGCCCTTGGGGGGGCGGGTGGCTACACCTTC.

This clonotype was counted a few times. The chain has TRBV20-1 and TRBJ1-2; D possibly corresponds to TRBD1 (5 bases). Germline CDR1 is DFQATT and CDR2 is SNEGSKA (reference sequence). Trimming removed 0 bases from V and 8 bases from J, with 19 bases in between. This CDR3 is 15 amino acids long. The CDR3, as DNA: TGCAGTGCTAGAGACAGGGTCCTTGGGGTAGAAGGCTACACCTTC. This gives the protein CSARDRVLGVEGYTF.

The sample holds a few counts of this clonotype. CDR3 residues: CASPGAPKETQYF. The CDR3 nucleotides read TGTGCCTCCCCAGGGGCCCCAAAAGAGACCCAGTACTTC. This chain joins TRBV30 and TRBJ2-5, with D maybe TRBD1 (6 bases). Per the germline V gene, CDR1 is GTSNPN and CDR2 is SVGIG (reference sequence). The CDR3 has 13 residues. V shed 7 bases and J shed 3 bases, with 15 bases lying between them.

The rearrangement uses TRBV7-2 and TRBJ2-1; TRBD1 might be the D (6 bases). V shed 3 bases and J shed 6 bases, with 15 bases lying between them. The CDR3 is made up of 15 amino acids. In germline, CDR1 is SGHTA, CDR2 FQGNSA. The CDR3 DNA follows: TGTGCCAGCAGCTTGGTGGGGGCACCTCTCAATGAGCAGTTCTTC. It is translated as CASSLVGAPLNEQFF.

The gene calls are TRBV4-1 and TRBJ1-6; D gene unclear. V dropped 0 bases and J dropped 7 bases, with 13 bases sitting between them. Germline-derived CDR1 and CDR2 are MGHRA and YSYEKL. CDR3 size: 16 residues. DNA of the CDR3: TGCGCCAGCAGCCAAGACCGTACTCCCCGGAATTCACCCCTCCACTTT. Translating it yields CASSQDRTPRNSPLHF.

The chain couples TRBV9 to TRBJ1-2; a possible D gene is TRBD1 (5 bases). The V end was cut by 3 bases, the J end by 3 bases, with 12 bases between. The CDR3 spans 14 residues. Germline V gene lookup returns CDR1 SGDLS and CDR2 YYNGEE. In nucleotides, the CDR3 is TGTGCCAGCAGCGACCCTTGGGGGGACTATGGCTACACCTTC. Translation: CASSDPWGDYGYTF.

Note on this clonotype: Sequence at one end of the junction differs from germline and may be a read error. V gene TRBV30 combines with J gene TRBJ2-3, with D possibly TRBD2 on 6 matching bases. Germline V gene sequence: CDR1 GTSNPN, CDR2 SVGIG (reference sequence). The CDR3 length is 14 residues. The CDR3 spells CGGDERRSTDTQYF. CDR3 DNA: TGCGGCGGGGATGAGCGGAGGAGCACAGATACGCAGTATTTT. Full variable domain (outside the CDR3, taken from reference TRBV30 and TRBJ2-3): SQTIHQWPATLVQPVGSPLSLECTVEGTSNPNLYWYRQAAGRGLQLLFYSVGIGQISSEVPQNLSASRPQDRQFILSSKKLLLSDSGFYLCGGDERRSTDTQYFGPGTRLTVL.

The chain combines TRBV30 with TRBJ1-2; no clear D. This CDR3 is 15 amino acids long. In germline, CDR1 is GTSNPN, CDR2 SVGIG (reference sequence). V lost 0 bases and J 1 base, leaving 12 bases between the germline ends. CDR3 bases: TGTGCCTGGAGTGTCTTACACGGGAATAACTATGGCTACACCTTC. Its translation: CAWSVLHGNNYGYTF. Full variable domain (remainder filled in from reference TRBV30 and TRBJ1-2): SQTIHQWPATLVQPVGSPLSLECTVEGTSNPNLYWYRQAAGRGLQLLFYSVGIGQISSEVPQNLSASRPQDRQFILSSKKLLLSDSGFYLCAWSVLHGNNYGYTFGSGTRLTVV.

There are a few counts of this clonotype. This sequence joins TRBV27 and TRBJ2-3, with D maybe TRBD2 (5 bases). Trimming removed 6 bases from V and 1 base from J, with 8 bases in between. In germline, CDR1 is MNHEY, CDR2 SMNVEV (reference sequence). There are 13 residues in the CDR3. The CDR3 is CASRFSGTDTQYF. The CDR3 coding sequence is TGTGCCAGCAGGTTTAGCGGCACAGATACGCAGTATTTT.

The CDR3 here is CAGADRAGTGELFF. DNA for the CDR3: TGTGCCGGAGCGGACAGGGCGGGCACCGGGGAGCTGTTTTTT. The V call is TRBV2, the J call TRBJ2-2; 8 nucleotides align to TRBD1. V trimming: 11 bases; J trimming: 4 bases; junction bases outside the gene matches: 9. Germline CDR1 SNHLY, CDR2 FYNNEI. This CDR3 is built from 14 residues.

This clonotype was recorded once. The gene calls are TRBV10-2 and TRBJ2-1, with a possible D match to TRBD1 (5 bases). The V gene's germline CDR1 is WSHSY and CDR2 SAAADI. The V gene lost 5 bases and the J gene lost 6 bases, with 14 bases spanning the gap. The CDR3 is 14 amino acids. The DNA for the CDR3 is TGCGCCAGCAGTAGGACAACCCTCTCCAATGAGCAGTTCTTC. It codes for CASSRTTLSNEQFF.

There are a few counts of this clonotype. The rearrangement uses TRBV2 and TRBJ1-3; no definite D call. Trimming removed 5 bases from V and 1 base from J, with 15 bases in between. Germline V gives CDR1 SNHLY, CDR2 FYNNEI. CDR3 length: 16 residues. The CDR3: CASSKKGGSSGNTIYF. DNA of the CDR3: TGTGCCAGCAGTAAAAAGGGAGGGTCTTCTGGAAACACCATATATTTT.

This CDR3 reads CASRRQGDTGELFF. The CDR3 nucleotides read TGTGCCAGCAGGCGGCAGGGGGACACCGGGGAGCTGTTTTTT. The chain recombines TRBV11-3 with TRBJ2-2, with 7 positions matching TRBD1. Per the germline V gene, CDR1 is SGHNT and CDR2 is YENEEA. V shed 6 bases, J shed 3 bases, and the junction held 4 bases outside the gene matches. CDR3 size: 14 residues.

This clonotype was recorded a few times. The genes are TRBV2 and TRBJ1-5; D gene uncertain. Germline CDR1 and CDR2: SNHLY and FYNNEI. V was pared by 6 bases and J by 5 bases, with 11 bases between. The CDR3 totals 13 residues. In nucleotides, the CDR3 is TGTGCCAGCAGCTCCCTCCAGGATCAGCCCCAGCATTTT. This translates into CASSSLQDQPQHF.

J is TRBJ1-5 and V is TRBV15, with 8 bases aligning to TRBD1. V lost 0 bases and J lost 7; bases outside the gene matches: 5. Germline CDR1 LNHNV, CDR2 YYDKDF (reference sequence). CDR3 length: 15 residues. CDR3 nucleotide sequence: TGTGCCACCAGCAGAGATGCAGGGGGCGGGCAGCCCCAGCATTTT. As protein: CATSRDAGGGQPQHF.

CDR3 coding DNA: TGCAGTGCTAGAGGGGCGAGCGGCCCCTACAATGAGCAGTTCTTC. Its translation: CSARGASGPYNEQFF. The chain joins TRBV20-1 to TRBJ2-1; D might be TRBD2 (5 bases). Trimming took 1 base from V and 2 from J, leaving 12 bases between them. CDR1 DFQATT and CDR2 SNEGSKA come from the germline V gene (reference sequence). The CDR3 has 15 amino acids.

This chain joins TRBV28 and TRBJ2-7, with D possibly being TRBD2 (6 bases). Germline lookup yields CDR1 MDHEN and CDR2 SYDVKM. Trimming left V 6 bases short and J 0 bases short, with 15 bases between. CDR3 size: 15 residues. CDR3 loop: CASSTLGGASYEQYF. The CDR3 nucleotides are TGTGCCAGCAGCACACTCGGCGGGGCCTCCTACGAGCAGTACTTC.